This is a list of T cell receptor beta chains from one sample in a study of T cells in Graves' hyperthyroidism and ophthalmopathy. MiXCR, applied by TCRdb to the multiplex PCR reads, yields one record per CDR3 protein. The table has almost 600,000 distinct CDR3 sequences, approximately 13% seen once. The material sequenced was blood. The receptors shown here come from a woman aged 30 to 39 with Graves' hyperthyroidism that later progressed to Graves' ophthalmopathy. The conserved cysteine and the conserved F or W are not part of the CDR3 here. Fields, in order: CDR3 length, V gene, J gene, CDR3 protein.

14	TRBV20-1	-	SAGGGLAGAGNEQY
14	TRBV18	TRBJ1-4	ASSPQDRTSNEKLF
12	TRBV20-1	TRBJ2-7	SARAPGGSYEQY
9	TRBV6-4	TRBJ1-2	ASSDSDGYT
20	TRBV28	TRBJ2-1	ASSDWGSATPIHEMTNNEQF
11	TRBV4-1	TRBJ1-1	ASSVRENTEAF
11	TRBV18	TRBJ2-1	ASSPSRNNEQF
13	TRBV7-9	TRBJ2-7	ASSGDLRGFYEQY
16	TRBV6-1	TRBJ1-5	ASSSPPGQGVNNQPQH
15	TRBV4-2	TRBJ2-1	ASSQDDRTASYNEQF
12	TRBV6-1	TRBJ1-3	ASSSVSKGTTIY
17	TRBV6-1	TRBJ2-1	ATPRGPSDAGDSYNEQF
16	TRBV7-9	TRBJ2-1	ASSLGAWREGNYNEQF
14	TRBV3-1	TRBJ1-2	ASSQDGGQGYYGYT
15	TRBV6-1	TRBJ2-1	ASIYLVAPSPYNEQF
14	TRBV12-3/TRBV12-4	TRBJ1-1	ASSLARGRGNTEAF
13	TRBV5-1	TRBJ2-1	ASSGRADPYNEQF
15	TRBV30	TRBJ1-3	ACRLSTGIAPGNTIY
12	TRBV20-1	TRBJ2-5	SATGTSLQETQY
12	TRBV20-1	TRBJ2-7	SALVGQGISEQY
13	TRBV5-5	TRBJ2-7	ASSLEPGNTYEQY
12	TRBV7-2	TRBJ1-1	ASSLVQGGAEAF
13	TRBV15	TRBJ2-1	ATSTLAGGYNEQF
11	TRBV6-1	TRBJ2-3	ASRLDRVGTQY
10	TRBV18	TRBJ1-1	ASSDTNTEAF
12	TRBV11-2	TRBJ2-1	ASSLGGGRAVQF
12	TRBV6-2/TRBV6-3	TRBJ1-1	ASSYSRGITEAF
13	TRBV3-1	TRBJ2-7	ASSHTGRSSYEQY
12	TRBV27	TRBJ2-5	ASKRTDWQETQY
11	TRBV6-1	TRBJ2-7	ASQNRGTYEQY
13	TRBV6-1	TRBJ2-5	AHRGREPGQETQY
11	TRBV12-3/TRBV12-4	TRBJ2-1	ASSLGQFNEQF
13	TRBV27	TRBJ2-3	ASSLGQTNTDTQY
12	TRBV20-1	TRBJ2-1	SAHSGGMGNEQF
13	TRBV27	TRBJ2-1	ASSLQGSSYNEQF
12	TRBV3-1	TRBJ2-5	ASSQGTSRETQY
11	TRBV20-1	TRBJ2-7	SANWDSLNEQY
13	TRBV5-4	TRBJ2-7	ASSESPGLPYEQY
11	TRBV2	TRBJ2-3	ASLTEGTDTQY
12	TRBV7-9	TRBJ2-7	ASSLMGQGNEQY
12	TRBV12-5	TRBJ2-1	ASGLTSGTDEQF
13	TRBV7-8	TRBJ2-1	ASSLGSGMYNEQF
11	TRBV5-1	TRBJ1-1	ASSPVFGTEAF
11	TRBV27	TRBJ1-6	ASSYRGNSPLH
12	TRBV12-3/TRBV12-4	TRBJ1-3	ASSPTTGGNTIY
13	TRBV7-8	TRBJ2-1	AGSVDRSAYNEQF
11	TRBV24-1	TRBJ2-2	ATSPGDTGELF
11	TRBV27	TRBJ2-1	ASTRRGYNEQF
13	TRBV16	TRBJ1-5	ASSQSIGVGQPQH
10	TRBV2	TRBJ1-2	ASSVGAYGYT
17	TRBV20-1	TRBJ1-5	SARDEPGQGTRGNQPQH